The rows below give T cell receptor beta chains drawn from one sample of a study of control samples from healthy donors and cancer patients. TCRdb's copy holds only in-frame clones and misses some; the assay was immunoSEQ multiplex PCR. The table lists over 100,000 clones, roughly 90% of them singletons, with roughly 15% in the top ten. Sequencing used blood. All receptors come from a woman aged 50 to 60 in good health. Both conserved end residues are part of each CDR3. Fields, in order: J gene, V gene, D gene, CDR3 protein, CDR3 DNA. The D gene is left open where the match is weak.

>TRBJ2-5|TRBV29-1|NA
CSAWGVGETQYF
TGCAGCGCGTGGGGGGTCGGAGAGACCCAGTACTTC
>TRBJ1-3|TRBV28|NA
CASTSSGTGNTIYF
TGTGCCAGCACCTCGAGCGGCACTGGAAACACCATATATTTT
>TRBJ2-1|TRBV20-1|TRBD1
CSAQGAEPQFF
TGCAGTGCTCAGGGGGCAGAGCCTCAGTTCTTC
>TRBJ1-2|TRBV12-3/TRBV12-4|TRBD1
CASSRTGNGYTF
TGTGCCAGCAGCCGGACAGGGAACGGCTACACCTTC
>TRBJ1-3|TRBV9|NA
CASSVFPPEGIAGNTIYF
TGTGCCAGCAGCGTCTTCCCCCCGGAAGGGATAGCGGGAAACACCATATATTTT
>TRBJ1-6|TRBV6-5|TRBD1
CASSYRGRGNSPLHF
TGTGCCAGCAGTTACAGGGGGCGCGGTAATTCACCCCTCCACTTT
>TRBJ1-2|TRBV19|TRBD1
CASSINRGESDGYTF
TGTGCCAGTAGTATTAACAGGGGAGAGTCGGATGGCTACACCTTC
>TRBJ1-5|TRBV27|NA
CASRPGTVNQPQHF
TGTGCCAGCAGACCTGGGACGGTGAATCAGCCCCAGCATTTT
>TRBJ1-6|TRBV6-6|TRBD1
CASSSGGSGNSPLHF
TGTGCCAGCAGTTCAGGGGGAAGTGGGAATTCACCCCTCCACTTT
>TRBJ1-5|TRBV5-8|NA
CASSSPVGSKNQPQHF
TGTGCCAGCAGCTCCCCGGTCGGCAGCAAGAATCAGCCCCAGCATTTT
>TRBJ1-2|TRBV14|NA
CASSQFTGSYGYTF
TGTGCCAGCAGCCAATTCACGGGAAGCTATGGCTACACCTTC
>TRBJ2-3|TRBV25-1|NA
CASAGTQGPDTQYF
TGTGCCAGCGCTGGGACTCAGGGGCCAGATACGCAGTATTTT
>TRBJ1-2|TRBV19|NA
CASSMGGPAGGYTF
TGTGCCAGTAGTATGGGGGGCCCTGCGGGGGGCTACACCTTC
>TRBJ2-1|TRBV7-2|NA
CASSFSGFYNEQFF
TGTGCCAGCAGCTTCAGCGGGTTCTACAATGAGCAGTTCTTC